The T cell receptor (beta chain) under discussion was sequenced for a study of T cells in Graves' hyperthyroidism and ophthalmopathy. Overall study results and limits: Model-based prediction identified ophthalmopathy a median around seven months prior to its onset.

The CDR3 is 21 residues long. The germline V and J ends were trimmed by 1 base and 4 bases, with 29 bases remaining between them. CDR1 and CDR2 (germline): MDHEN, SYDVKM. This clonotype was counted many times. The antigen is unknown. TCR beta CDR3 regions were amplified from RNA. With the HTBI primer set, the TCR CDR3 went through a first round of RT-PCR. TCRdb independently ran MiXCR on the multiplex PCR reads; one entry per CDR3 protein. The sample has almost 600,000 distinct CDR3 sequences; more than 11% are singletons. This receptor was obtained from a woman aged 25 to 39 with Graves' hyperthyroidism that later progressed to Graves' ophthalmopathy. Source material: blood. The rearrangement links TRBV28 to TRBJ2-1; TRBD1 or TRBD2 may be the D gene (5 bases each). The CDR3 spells CASSLFGRWEIGTVDYNEQFF. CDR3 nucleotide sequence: TGTGCCAGCAGTTTATTTGGCAGGTGGGAAATTGGGACCGTCGATTACAATGAGCAGTTCTTC. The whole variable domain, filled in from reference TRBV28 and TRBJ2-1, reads DVKVTQSSRYLVKRTGEKVFLECVQDMDHENMFWYRQDPGLGLRLIYFSYDVKMKEKGDIPEGYSVSREKKERFSLILESASTNQTSMYLCASSLFGRWEIGTVDYNEQFFGPGTRLTVL.